The clone carrying this T cell receptor (beta chain) was found a few times. The data originate from a study of identical twins. One entry per CDR3 protein, called by TCRdb with MiXCR from the 5' RACE reads. The table lists hundreds of thousands of distinct CDR3 sequences, over 8.5% of them singletons. These data are also associated with another study on yellow fever vaccine responses in identical twins.

Specimen: PBMCs. The receptor comes from a woman younger than 35 in good health.

Written as DNA, the CDR3 is TGTGCCAGCAGCGTTGTCCAGGGGTACAATGAGCAGTTCTTC. Its translation: CASSVVQGYNEQFF. This sequence joins TRBV5-6 and TRBJ2-1, with D possibly matching TRBD1 (6 bases). Trimming took 4 bases from V and 4 from J, leaving 12 bases between them. In germline, CDR1 is SGHDT, CDR2 YYEEEE. The CDR3 runs 14 residues.